The 23 T cell receptor beta chains given below trace back to one sample, sequenced in a study of shared clonotypes between healthy human individuals. The repertoire was sequenced with immunoSEQ multiplex PCR; TCRdb's copy has only in-frame clones and lacks some. This sample has about 2.4 million clones, with 85% to 95% found just once. The specimen sequenced was naive CD4+ T cells sorted from blood. Subset noted: CD45RA+ positively selected. All receptors come from a man between 18 and 29 years old in good health.

The rearrangement links TRBV11-2 to TRBJ2-7; tentative D call: TRBD2 (5 bases). The germline V gene has CDR1 SGHAT and CDR2 FQNNGV. This CDR3 has 14 amino acids. V shed 2 bases and J shed 5 bases, with 13 bases lying between them. The CDR3 reads CASSLYGNSDEQYF. CDR3 coding DNA: TGTGCCAGCAGCTTATACGGAAATAGCGACGAGCAGTACTTC.

The chain employs TRBV11-2 and TRBJ2-3; D possibly corresponds to TRBD1 (6 bases). CDR3 length: 15 residues. CDR1 SGHAT and CDR2 FQNNGV come from the germline V gene. Trimming removed 8 bases at V and 2 bases at J, with 17 bases between. CDR3 in amino acids: CASGTPRDTTDTQYF. The CDR3 DNA reads TGTGCCAGCGGAACTCCCCGGGACACCACAGATACGCAGTATTTT.

This chain joins TRBV5-1 and TRBJ2-7, with a weak D call TRBD1 (5 bases). Trimming took 4 bases from V and 3 from J, leaving 14 bases between them. Germline lookup yields CDR1 SGHRS and CDR2 YFSETQ. This CDR3 comprises 14 residues. CDR3 bases: TGCGCCAGCAGCCCTATACAGGTAGGCTACGAGCAGTACTTC. This translates into CASSPIQVGYEQYF.

V usage is TRBV19 and J usage is TRBJ2-3; TRBD2 aligns across 7 bases. The CDR3 is 15 amino acids. The V gene's germline CDR1 is LNHDA and CDR2 SQIVND (reference sequence). The V and J ends lost 3 bases and 1 base, in that order; junction bases with no gene match: 4. Here the CDR3 reads CASSMSSGGTDTQYF. In DNA, the CDR3 is TGTGCCAGTAGTATGTCGAGCGGGGGCACAGATACGCAGTATTTT. Drawing the rest from reference TRBV19 and TRBJ2-3, the complete variable domain is DGGITQSPKYLFRKEGQNVTLSCEQNLNHDAMYWYRQDPGQGLRLIYYSQIVNDFQKGDIAEGYSVSREKKESFPLTVTSAQKNPTAFYLCASSMSSGGTDTQYFGPGTRLTVL.

The chain has TRBV7-9 and TRBJ1-1; perhaps TRBD1 as D (6 bases). CDR1 and CDR2 (germline): SEHNR, FQNEAQ (reference sequence). The length of the CDR3 is 12 residues. V was shortened by 10 bases and J by 0 bases, with 9 bases between the two germline ends. The CDR3: CAMGGVNTEAFF. For the CDR3, the DNA is TGTGCCATGGGGGGCGTGAACACTGAAGCTTTCTTT.

The chain employs TRBV5-4 and TRBJ2-3, with 12 bases aligning to TRBD2. The CDR3 is 17 residues long. Trimming cost V 0 bases and J 2 bases; bases outside gene matches: 4. Germline V gene lookup returns CDR1 SGHNT and CDR2 YYREEE (reference sequence). This CDR3 is CASSLGLAGANTDTQYF. CDR3 in DNA: TGTGCCAGCAGCTTGGGACTAGCGGGGGCGAACACAGATACGCAGTATTTT.

The chain carries TRBV11-2 and TRBJ2-5, with D possibly matching TRBD2 (5 bases). The CDR3 spans 13 residues. The ends were cut back, 1 base at V and 5 bases at J, with 8 bases in the middle. CDR1 is SGHAT and CDR2 is FQNNGV in the germline V gene. CDR3 in DNA: TGTGCCAGCAGCTTAGGGGAGTCGGAGACCCAGTACTTC. This encodes CASSLGESETQYF.

The chain employs TRBV10-1 and TRBJ2-2, with TRBD2 matching 7 bases. This CDR3 is 15 amino acids long. Germline CDR1 WNHNN, CDR2 SYGVQD (reference sequence). Trimming at V came to 3 bases and at J to 6 bases, leaving 7 bases not matched to a gene. The chain's CDR3 is CASSDSGELAGELFF. CDR3 nucleotides: TGCGCCAGCAGTGACAGCGGGGAATTGGCCGGGGAGCTGTTTTTT.

The genes are TRBV7-6 and TRBJ2-7; 11 nucleotides agree with TRBD2. With 5 bases clipped from V and 1 base from J, the junction kept 7 bases outside the gene matches. Germline values: CDR1 SGHVS, CDR2 FNYEAQ. The CDR3 is 16 residues long. CDR3 sequence (DNA): TGTGCCAGCAGCCCTGACACTAGCGGGAGTTCCTACGAGCAGTACTTC. Protein: CASSPDTSGSSYEQYF.

The gene calls are TRBV11-2 and TRBJ2-3; 10 nucleotides agree with TRBD2. The CDR3 contains 16 residues. Per the germline V gene, CDR1 is SGHAT and CDR2 is FQNNGV. Germline trimming cut 5 bases from V and 5 bases from J; bases unmatched to any gene: 10. CDR3 coding DNA: TGTGCCAGCAGCCACGAAGGAAAGCGGGAGGGAGATACGCAGTATTTT. Translating it yields CASSHEGKREGDTQYF.

The chain has TRBV5-1 and TRBJ1-2; D gene unclear. Deletions cut 4 bases from V and 3 bases from J, with 16 bases between. The CDR3 is made up of 15 amino acids. Germline values: CDR1 SGHRS, CDR2 YFSETQ. The CDR3 sequence is CASSQRPPLHYGYTF. The CDR3 DNA follows: TGCGCCAGCAGCCAGAGGCCCCCACTTCACTATGGCTACACCTTC.

V gene TRBV6-5 combines with J gene TRBJ1-2; no clear D. The CDR3 is 14 residues long. The germline CDR1 and CDR2 sequences are MNHEY and SVGAGI. Deletions cut 0 bases from V and 4 bases from J, with 9 bases between. The CDR3 loop reads CASSYSPTLYGYTF. In DNA form, the CDR3 reads TGTGCCAGCAGTTACTCGCCGACACTCTATGGCTACACCTTC.

The V and J genes are TRBV11-2 and TRBJ1-2; D not certain. V lost 1 base to trimming and J lost 5 bases, with 8 bases between them. Looked up from germline, CDR1 is SGHAT and CDR2 is FQNNGV. The CDR3 is 13 amino acids. The CDR3 coding sequence is TGTGCCAGCAGCTTAGTGGCGGGATATGGCTACACCTTC. Encoded protein: CASSLVAGYGYTF.

The chain links TRBV30 to TRBJ1-4; no clear D. From germline, CDR1 is GTSNPN and CDR2 SVGIG (reference sequence). The germline V and J ends were trimmed by 4 bases and 6 bases, with 12 bases remaining between them. This CDR3 spans 13 amino acids. The CDR3 region is CAWNGRKDEKLFF. DNA for the CDR3: TGTGCCTGGAATGGGAGAAAGGATGAAAAACTGTTTTTT.

The chain joins TRBV19 to TRBJ1-1; 11 positions agree with TRBD1. In germline, CDR1 is LNHDA, CDR2 SQIVND (reference sequence). With 4 bases clipped from V and 3 bases from J, the junction kept 7 bases outside the gene matches. This CDR3 is built from 16 residues. The CDR3 reads CASSRKDRGLDTEAFF. The CDR3 DNA reads as TGTGCCAGTAGTAGGAAGGACAGGGGGCTGGACACTGAAGCTTTCTTT.

This chain links TRBV6-1 with TRBJ1-4; 9 nucleotides agree with TRBD1. The trim removed 6 bases at V and 8 bases at J, leaving 16 bases unmatched. The CDR3 contains 17 residues. Germline V lookup: CDR1 MNHNS, CDR2 SASEGT. The CDR3 bases are TGTGCCAGCAGGGAAACCGGGACAGGGTTATTTGGGGAAAAACTGTTTTTT. It translates to CASRETGTGLFGEKLFF.

The J gene is TRBJ2-2, the V gene TRBV2; 11 nucleotides align to TRBD2. Per the germline V gene, CDR1 is SNHLY and CDR2 is FYNNEI. V lost 8 bases, J lost 4 bases, and 6 bases stayed unmatched. This CDR3 comprises 15 residues. CDR3 coding DNA: TGTGCCAGCCATCTAGCGGGGGGAGGCACCGGGGAGCTGTTTTTT. Its protein is CASHLAGGGTGELFF.

The J gene is TRBJ1-5, the V gene TRBV6-1; D gene unclear. The CDR3 has 13 amino acids. Trimming pared 5 bases from V and 7 bases from J, leaving 12 bases between. Germline CDR1 is MNHNS and CDR2 is SASEGT. The CDR3 loop is CASSQVSDQPQHF. The CDR3 nucleotides read TGTGCCAGCAGTCAGGTATCGGACCAGCCCCAGCATTTT.

This clone was seen a single time. The CDR3 here is CASNADGPGQPQHF. The CDR3, as DNA: TGTGCCAGCAATGCAGACGGACCCGGACAGCCCCAGCATTTT. The gene calls are TRBV2 and TRBJ1-5, with unresolved D. The V gene's germline CDR1 is SNHLY and CDR2 FYNNEI. CDR3 length equals 14 residues. V was clipped by 7 bases and J by 7 bases, with 17 bases between them.

The DNA for the CDR3 is TGTGCCAGCAGTGAGGGGCCCCCCTACGAGCAGTACTTC. Translation gives CASSEGPPYEQYF. The chain joins TRBV6-1 to TRBJ2-7; maybe TRBD1 (5 bases). The V and J ends lost 3 bases and 2 bases respectively, with 8 bases between them. The CDR3 spans 13 residues. Germline V gives CDR1 MNHNS, CDR2 SASEGT.

This rearrangement joins TRBV6-1 to TRBJ1-1; the D is unclear. The V end was cut by 8 bases, the J end by 2 bases, with 15 bases between. In germline, CDR1 is MNHNS, CDR2 SASEGT. CDR3 length: 14 amino acids. CDR3 amino acids: CASVNSDKNTEAFF. The CDR3 region has the DNA TGTGCCAGCGTGAATTCGGATAAAAACACTGAAGCTTTCTTT.

The chain combines TRBV10-3 with TRBJ2-7, with D possibly being TRBD2 (6 bases). There are 13 residues in the CDR3. Per germline, CDR1 ENHRY and CDR2 SYGVKD. Between the trimmed V and J ends, which lost 10 bases and 4 bases, there was a span of 17 bases. CDR3 loop: CATSPGVSYEQYF. The DNA of the CDR3 is TGTGCCACCTCGCCGGGAGTAAGTTACGAGCAGTACTTC.

The rearrangement uses TRBV12-5 and TRBJ2-7; D is possibly TRBD2 (6 bases). Germline assignment: CDR1 LGHNT and CDR2 FRNRAP. This CDR3 comprises 19 residues. V dropped 6 bases and J dropped 4 bases, with 31 bases sitting between them. This chain's CDR3 is CASGQLRGKERSREYEQYF. The CDR3 DNA follows: TGTGCTAGTGGACAACTTCGCGGGAAAGAAAGGAGTAGAGAGTACGAGCAGTACTTC.